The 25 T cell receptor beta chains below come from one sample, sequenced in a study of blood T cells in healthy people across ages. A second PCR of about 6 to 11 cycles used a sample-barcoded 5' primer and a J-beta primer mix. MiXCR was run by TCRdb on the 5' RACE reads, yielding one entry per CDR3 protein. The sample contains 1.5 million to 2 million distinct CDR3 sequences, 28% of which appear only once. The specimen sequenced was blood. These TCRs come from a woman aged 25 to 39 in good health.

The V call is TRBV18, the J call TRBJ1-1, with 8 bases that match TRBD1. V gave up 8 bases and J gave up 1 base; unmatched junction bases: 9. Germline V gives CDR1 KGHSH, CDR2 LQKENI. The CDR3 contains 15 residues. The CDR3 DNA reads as TGTGCCAGCCAATTAGGTCAGGGGGCGAACACTGAAGCTTTCTTT. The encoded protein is CASQLGQGANTEAFF.

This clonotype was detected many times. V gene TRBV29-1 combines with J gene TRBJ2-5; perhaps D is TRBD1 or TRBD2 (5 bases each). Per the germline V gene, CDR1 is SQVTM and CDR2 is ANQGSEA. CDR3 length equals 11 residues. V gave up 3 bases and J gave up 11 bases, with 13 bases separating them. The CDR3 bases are TGCAGCGTTGAGTACAAAGGGGAGCAGTACTTC. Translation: CSVEYKGEQYF.

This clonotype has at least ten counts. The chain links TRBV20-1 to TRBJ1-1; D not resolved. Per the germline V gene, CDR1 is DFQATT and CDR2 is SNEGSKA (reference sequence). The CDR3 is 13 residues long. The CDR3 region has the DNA TGCGGACTCAATCGCCCCGGTTTTAAAGAAGCTTTCTTT. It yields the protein CGLNRPGFKEAFF.

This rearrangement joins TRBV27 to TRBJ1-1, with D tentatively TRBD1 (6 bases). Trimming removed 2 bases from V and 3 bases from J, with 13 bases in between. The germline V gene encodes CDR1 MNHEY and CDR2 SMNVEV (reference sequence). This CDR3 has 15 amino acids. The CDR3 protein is CASSLGDRSHTEAFF. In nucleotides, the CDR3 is TGTGCCAGCAGTTTAGGAGACAGGTCCCACACTGAAGCTTTCTTT.

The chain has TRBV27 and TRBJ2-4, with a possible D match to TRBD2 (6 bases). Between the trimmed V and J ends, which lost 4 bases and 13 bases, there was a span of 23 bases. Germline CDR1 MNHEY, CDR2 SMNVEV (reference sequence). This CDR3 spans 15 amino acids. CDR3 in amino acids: CASSSPGVRGQEQYF. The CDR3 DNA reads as TGTGCCAGCAGTTCCCCCGGGGTGCGGGGTCAGGAGCAGTACTTC.

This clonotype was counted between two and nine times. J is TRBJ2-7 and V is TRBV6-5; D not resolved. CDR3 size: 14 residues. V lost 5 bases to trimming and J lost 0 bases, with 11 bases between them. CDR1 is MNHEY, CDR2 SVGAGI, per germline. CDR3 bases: TGTGCCAGCAGTAGGATAAGGAGCTCCTACGAGCAGTACTTC. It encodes CASSRIRSSYEQYF.

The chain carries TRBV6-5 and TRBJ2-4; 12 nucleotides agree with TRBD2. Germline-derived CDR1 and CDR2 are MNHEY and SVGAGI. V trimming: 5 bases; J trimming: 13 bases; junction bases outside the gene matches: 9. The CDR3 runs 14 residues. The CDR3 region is CASSTSGGRGEQYF. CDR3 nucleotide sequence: TGTGCCAGCAGTACTAGCGGGGGGAGGGGTGAGCAGTACTTC.

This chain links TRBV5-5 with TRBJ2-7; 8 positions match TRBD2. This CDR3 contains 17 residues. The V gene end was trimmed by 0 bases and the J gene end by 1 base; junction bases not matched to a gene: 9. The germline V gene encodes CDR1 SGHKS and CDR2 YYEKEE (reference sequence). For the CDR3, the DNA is TGTGCCAGCAGCTTGGCCGGGGGGGAGGGCCCTTCCTACGAGCAGTACTTC. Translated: CASSLAGGEGPSYEQYF.

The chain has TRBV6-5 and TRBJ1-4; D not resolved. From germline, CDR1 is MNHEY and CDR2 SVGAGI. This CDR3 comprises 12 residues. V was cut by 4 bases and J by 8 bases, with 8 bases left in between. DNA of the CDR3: TGTGCCAGCAGTTCACCGAGAGAAAAACTGTTTTTT. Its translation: CASSSPREKLFF.

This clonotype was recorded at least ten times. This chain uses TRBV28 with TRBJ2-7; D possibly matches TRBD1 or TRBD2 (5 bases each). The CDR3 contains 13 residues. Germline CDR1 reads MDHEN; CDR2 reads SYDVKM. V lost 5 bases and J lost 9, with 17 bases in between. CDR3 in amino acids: CASSHPRAGGQYF. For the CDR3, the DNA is TGTGCCAGCAGTCACCCCCGTGCTGGGGGGCAGTACTTC.

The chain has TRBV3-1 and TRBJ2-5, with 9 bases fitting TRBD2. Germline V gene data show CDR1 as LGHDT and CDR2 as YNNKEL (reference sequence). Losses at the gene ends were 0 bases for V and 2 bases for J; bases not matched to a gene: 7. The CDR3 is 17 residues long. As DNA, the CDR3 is TGTGCCAGCAGCCAAGATATACCTAGCGGGGCTCAAGAGACCCAGTACTTC. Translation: CASSQDIPSGAQETQYF.

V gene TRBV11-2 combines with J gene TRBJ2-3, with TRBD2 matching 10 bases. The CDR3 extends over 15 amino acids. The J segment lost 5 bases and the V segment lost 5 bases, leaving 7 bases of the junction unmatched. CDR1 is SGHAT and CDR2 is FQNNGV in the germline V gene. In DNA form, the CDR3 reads TGTGCCAGCAGCGAAGTAGCGGGGGGACGAGATACGCAGTATTTT. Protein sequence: CASSEVAGGRDTQYF.

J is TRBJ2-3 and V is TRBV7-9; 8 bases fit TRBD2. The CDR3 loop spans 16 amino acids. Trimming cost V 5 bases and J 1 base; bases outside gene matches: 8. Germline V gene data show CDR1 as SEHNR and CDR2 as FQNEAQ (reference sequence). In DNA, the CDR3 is TGTGCCAGCAGCACGGGAGGGGAGAGGGGCACAGATACGCAGTATTTT. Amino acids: CASSTGGERGTDTQYF.

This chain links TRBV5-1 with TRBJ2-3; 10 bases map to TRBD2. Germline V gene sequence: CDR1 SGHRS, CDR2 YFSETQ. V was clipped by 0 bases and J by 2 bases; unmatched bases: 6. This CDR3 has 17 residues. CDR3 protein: CASSLGWTSGSTDTQYF. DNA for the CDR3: TGCGCCAGCAGCTTGGGTTGGACTAGCGGATCCACAGATACGCAGTATTTT.

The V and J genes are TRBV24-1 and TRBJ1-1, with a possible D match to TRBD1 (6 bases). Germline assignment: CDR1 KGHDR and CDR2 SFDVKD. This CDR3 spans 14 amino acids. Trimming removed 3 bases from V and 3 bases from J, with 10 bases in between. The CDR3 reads CATSDGEGDTEAFF. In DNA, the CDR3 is TGTGCCACCAGTGATGGGGAGGGGGACACTGAAGCTTTCTTT.

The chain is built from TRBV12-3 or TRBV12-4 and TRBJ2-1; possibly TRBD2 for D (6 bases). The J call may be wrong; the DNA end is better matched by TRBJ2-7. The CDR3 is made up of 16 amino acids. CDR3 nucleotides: TGTGCCAGTGGAATCCCCGGAGGGAGCTCCTACAATGAGCAGTACTTC. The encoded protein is CASGIPGGSSYNEQYF.

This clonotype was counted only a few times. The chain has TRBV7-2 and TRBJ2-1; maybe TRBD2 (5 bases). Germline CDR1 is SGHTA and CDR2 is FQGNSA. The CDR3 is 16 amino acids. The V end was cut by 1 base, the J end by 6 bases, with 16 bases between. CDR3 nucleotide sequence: TGTGCCAGCAGCTTAGGGGTTAGCGTAGGGTGCAATGAGCAGTTCTTC. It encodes CASSLGVSVGCNEQFF.

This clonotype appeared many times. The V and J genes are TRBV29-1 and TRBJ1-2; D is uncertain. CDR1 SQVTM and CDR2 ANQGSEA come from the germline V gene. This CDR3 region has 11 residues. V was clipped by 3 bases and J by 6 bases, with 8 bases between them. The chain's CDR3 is CSVDGSDGYTF. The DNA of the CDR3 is TGCAGCGTTGACGGGTCGGATGGCTACACCTTC.

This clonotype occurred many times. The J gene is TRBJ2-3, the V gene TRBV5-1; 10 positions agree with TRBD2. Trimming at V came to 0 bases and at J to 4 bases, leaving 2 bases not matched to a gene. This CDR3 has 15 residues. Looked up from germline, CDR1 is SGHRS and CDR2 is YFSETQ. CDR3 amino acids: CASSLELAGADTQYF. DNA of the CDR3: TGCGCCAGCAGCTTGGAGCTAGCGGGGGCAGATACGCAGTATTTT.

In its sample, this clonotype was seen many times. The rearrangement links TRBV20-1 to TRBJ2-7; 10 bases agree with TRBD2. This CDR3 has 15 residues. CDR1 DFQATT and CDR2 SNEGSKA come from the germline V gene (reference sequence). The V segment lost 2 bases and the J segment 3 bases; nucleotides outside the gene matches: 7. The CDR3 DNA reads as TGCAGTGCTAGAAGCACTAGCGGGAAATACTACGAGCAGTACTTC. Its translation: CSARSTSGKYYEQYF.

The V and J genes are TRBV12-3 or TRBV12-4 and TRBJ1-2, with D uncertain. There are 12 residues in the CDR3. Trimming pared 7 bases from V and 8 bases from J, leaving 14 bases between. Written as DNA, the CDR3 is TGTGCCAGCACCACCCTTTTCTCAGGCTACACCTTC. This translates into CASTTLFSGYTF.

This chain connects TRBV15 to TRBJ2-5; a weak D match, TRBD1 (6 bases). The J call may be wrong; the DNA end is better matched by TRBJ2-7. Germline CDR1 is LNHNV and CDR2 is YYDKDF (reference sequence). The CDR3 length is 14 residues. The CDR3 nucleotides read TGTGCCACCAGCAGTGCCCGGGACACCTACGAGCAGTACTTC. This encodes CATSSARDTYEQYF.

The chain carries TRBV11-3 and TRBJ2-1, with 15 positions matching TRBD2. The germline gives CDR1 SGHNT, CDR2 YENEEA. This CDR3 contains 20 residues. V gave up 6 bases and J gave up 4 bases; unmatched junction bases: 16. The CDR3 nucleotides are TGTGCCAGCAGTTCACCTAAGCTTGGACTAGCGGGAGGGGGGTACAATGAGCAGTTCTTC. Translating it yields CASSSPKLGLAGGGYNEQFF.

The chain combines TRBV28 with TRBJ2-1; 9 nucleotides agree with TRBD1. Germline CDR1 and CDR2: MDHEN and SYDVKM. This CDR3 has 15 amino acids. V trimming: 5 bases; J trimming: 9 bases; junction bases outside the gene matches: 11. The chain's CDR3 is CASSDRDRVLGEQFF. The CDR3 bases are TGTGCCAGCAGTGACCGGGACAGGGTCTTAGGTGAGCAGTTCTTC. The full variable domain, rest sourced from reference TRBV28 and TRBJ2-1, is DVKVTQSSRYLVKRTGEKVFLECVQDMDHENMFWYRQDPGLGLRLIYFSYDVKMKEKGDIPEGYSVSREKKERFSLILESASTNQTSMYLCASSDRDRVLGEQFFGPGTRLTVL.

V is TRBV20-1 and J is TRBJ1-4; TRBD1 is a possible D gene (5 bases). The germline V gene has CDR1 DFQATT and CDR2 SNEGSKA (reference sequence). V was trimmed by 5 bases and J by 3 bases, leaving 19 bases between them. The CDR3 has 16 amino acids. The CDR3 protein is CSALSARAGSNEKLFF. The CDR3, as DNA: TGCAGTGCTCTTTCTGCCCGCGCAGGGTCTAATGAAAAACTGTTTTTT.